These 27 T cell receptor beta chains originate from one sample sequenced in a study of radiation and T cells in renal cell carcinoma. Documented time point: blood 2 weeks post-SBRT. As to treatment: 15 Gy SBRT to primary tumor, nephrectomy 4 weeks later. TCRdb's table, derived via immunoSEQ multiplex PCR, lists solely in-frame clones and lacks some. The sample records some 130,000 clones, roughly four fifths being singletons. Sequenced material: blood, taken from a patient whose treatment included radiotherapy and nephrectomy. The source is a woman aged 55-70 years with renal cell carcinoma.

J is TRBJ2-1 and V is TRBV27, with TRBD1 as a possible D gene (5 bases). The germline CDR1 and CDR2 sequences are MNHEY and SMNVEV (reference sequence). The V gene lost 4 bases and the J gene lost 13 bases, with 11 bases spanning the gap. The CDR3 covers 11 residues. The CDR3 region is CASSSGHLQFF. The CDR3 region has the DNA TGTGCCAGCAGTTCTGGACACCTTCAGTTCTTC.

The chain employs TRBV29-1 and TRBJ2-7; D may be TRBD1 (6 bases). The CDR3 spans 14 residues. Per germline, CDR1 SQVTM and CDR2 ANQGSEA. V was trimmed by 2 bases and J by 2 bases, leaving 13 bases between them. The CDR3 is CSVEKQGGTYEQYF. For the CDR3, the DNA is TGCAGCGTTGAAAAACAGGGTGGGACCTACGAGCAGTACTTC.

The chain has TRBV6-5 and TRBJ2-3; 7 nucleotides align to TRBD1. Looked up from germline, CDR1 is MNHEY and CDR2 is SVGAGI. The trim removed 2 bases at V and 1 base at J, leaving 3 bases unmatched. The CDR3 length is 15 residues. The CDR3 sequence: CASSYPTGGTDTQYF. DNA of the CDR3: TGTGCCAGCAGTTACCCCACAGGGGGCACAGATACGCAGTATTTT.

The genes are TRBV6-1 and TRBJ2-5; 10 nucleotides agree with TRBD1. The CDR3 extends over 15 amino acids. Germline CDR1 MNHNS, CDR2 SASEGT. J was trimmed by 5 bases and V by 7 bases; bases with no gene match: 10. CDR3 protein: CASIPPGQGRETQYF. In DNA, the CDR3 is TGTGCCAGCATTCCTCCGGGACAGGGGAGGGAGACCCAGTACTTC.

The CDR3 is CASSPGTSGETQYF. The CDR3 DNA reads TGTGCCAGCTCACCCGGGACTAGCGGAGAGACCCAGTACTTC. The chain links TRBV18 to TRBJ2-5; TRBD2 matches 11 bases. CDR1 KGHSH and CDR2 LQKENI come from the germline V gene. The J segment lost 4 bases and the V segment lost 3 bases, leaving 1 base of the junction unmatched. CDR3 size: 14 residues.

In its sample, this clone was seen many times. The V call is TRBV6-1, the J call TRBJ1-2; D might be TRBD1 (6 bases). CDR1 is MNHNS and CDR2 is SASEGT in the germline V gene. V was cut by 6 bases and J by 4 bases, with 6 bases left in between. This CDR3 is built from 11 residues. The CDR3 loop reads CASRDSYGYTF. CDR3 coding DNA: TGTGCCAGCAGGGACAGCTATGGCTACACCTTC.

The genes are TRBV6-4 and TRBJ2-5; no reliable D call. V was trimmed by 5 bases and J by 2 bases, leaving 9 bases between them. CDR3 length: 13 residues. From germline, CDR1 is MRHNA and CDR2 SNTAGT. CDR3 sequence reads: CASSRDSQETQYF. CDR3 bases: TGTGCCAGCAGTAGGGATTCACAAGAGACCCAGTACTTC.

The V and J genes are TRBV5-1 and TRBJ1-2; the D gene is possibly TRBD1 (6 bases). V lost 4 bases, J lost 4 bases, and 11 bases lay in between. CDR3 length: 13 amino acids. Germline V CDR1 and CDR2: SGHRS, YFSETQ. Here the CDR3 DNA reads TGCGCCAGCAGCGGGGGGCAGTCCTATGGCTACACCTTC. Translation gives CASSGGQSYGYTF.

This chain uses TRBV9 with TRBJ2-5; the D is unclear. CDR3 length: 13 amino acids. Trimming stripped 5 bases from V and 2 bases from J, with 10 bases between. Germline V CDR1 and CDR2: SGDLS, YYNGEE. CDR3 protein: CASSPGWQETQYF. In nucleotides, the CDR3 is TGTGCCAGCAGTCCGGGTTGGCAAGAGACCCAGTACTTC.

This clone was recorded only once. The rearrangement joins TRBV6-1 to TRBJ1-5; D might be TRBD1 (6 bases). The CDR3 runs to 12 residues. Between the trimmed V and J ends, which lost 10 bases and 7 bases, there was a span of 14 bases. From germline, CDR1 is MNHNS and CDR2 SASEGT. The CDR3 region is CATRGREQPQHF. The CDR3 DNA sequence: TGTGCCACACGGGGGCGCGAGCAGCCCCAGCATTTT.

The CDR3, as DNA: TGTGCCAGCAGCTTGGGACAGGGGATCCACGAGCAGTACTTC. Its protein product is CASSLGQGIHEQYF. J is TRBJ2-7 and V is TRBV11-1; TRBD1 matches at 10 bases. Germline V gene data show CDR1 as SGHAT and CDR2 as FQDESV (reference sequence). The CDR3 totals 14 residues. V gave up 3 bases and J gave up 5 bases; unmatched junction bases: 4.

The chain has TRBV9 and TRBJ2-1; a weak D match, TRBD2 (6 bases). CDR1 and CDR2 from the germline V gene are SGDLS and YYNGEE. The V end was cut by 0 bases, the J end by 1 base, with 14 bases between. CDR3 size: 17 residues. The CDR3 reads CASSVVGMGGSYNEQFF. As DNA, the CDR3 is TGTGCCAGCAGCGTAGTGGGCATGGGGGGTTCCTACAATGAGCAGTTCTTC.

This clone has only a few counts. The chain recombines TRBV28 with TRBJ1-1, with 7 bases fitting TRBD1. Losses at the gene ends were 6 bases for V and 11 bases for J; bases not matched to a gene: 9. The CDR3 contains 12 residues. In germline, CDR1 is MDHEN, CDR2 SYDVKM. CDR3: CASRTGLNWAFF. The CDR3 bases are TGTGCCAGCAGGACAGGGTTAAACTGGGCTTTCTTT.

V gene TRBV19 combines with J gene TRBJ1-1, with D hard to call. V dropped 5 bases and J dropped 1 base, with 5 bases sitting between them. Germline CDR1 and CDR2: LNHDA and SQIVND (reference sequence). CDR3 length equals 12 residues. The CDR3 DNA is TGTGCCAGTAGTTTCGGGAACACTGAAGCTTTCTTT. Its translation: CASSFGNTEAFF. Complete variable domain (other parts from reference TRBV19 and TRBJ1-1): DGGITQSPKYLFRKEGQNVTLSCEQNLNHDAMYWYRQDPGQGLRLIYYSQIVNDFQKGDIAEGYSVSREKKESFPLTVTSAQKNPTAFYLCASSFGNTEAFFGQGTRLTVV.

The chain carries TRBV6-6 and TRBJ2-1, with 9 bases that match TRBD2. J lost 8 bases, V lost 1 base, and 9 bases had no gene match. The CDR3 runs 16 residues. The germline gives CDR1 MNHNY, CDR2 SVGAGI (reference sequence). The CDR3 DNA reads TGTGCCAGCAGTTACTGGGCGGGAGGGCCCTCGGATGAGCAGTTCTTC. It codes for CASSYWAGGPSDEQFF.

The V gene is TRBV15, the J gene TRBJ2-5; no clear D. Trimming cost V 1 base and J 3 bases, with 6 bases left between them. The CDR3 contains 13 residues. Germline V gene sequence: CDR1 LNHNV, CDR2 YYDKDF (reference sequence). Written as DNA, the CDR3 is TGTGCCACCAGCAGAGGATCGAAAGAGACCCAGTACTTC. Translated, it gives CATSRGSKETQYF.

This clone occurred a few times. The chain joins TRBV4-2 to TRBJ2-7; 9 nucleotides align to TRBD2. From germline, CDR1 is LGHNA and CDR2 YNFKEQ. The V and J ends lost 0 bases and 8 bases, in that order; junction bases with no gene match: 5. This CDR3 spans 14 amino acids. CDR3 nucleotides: TGTGCCAGCAGCCAAGATTTGGGGACTAGCAAGCAGTACTTC. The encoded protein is CASSQDLGTSKQYF.

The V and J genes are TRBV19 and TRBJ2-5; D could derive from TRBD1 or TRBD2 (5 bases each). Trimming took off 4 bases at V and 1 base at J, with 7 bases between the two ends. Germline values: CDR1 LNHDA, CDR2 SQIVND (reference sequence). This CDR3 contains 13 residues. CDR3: CASSTGAQETQYF. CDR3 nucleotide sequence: TGTGCCAGTAGTACCGGGGCCCAAGAGACCCAGTACTTC. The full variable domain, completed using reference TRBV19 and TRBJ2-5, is DGGITQSPKYLFRKEGQNVTLSCEQNLNHDAMYWYRQDPGQGLRLIYYSQIVNDFQKGDIAEGYSVSREKKESFPLTVTSAQKNPTAFYLCASSTGAQETQYFGPGTRLLVL.

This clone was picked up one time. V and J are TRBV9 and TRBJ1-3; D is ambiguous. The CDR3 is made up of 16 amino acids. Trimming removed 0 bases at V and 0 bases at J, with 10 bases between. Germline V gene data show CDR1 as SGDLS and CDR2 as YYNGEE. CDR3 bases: TGTGCCAGCAGCGTAGGTCCCATTTCCTCTGGAAACACCATATATTTT. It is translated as CASSVGPISSGNTIYF.

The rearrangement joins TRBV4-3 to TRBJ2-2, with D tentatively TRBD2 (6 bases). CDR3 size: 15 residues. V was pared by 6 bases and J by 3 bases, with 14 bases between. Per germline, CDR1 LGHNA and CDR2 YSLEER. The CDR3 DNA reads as TGCGCCAGCAGTCAAACTAGCAGGGACACCGGGGAGCTGTTTTTT. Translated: CASSQTSRDTGELFF.

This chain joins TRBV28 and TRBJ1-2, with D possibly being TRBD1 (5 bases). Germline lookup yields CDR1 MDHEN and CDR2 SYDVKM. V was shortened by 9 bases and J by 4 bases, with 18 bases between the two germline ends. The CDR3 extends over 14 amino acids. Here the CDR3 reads CASTRDVLGYGYTF. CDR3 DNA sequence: TGTGCCAGTACGAGGGACGTCTTGGGCTATGGCTACACCTTC.

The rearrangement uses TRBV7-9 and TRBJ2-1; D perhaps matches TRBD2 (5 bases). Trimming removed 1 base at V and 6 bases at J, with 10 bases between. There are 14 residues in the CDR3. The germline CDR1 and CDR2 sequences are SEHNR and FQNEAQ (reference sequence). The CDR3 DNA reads TGTGCCAGCAGCTTAGTTGTTAGCGTCAATGAGCAGTTCTTC. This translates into CASSLVVSVNEQFF. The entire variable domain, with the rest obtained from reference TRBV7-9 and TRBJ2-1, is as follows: DTGVSQNPRHKITKRGQNVTFRCDPISEHNRLYWYRQTLGQGPEFLTYFQNEAQLEKSRLLSDRFSAERPKGSFSTLEIQRTEQGDSAMYLCASSLVVSVNEQFFGPGTRLTVL.

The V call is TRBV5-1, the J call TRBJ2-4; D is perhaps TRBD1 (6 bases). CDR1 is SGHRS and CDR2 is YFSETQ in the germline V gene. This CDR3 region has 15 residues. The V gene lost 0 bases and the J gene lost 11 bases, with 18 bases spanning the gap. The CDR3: CASSLGQAPGVFQYF. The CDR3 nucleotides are TGCGCCAGCAGCTTGGGACAGGCCCCAGGGGTATTTCAGTACTTC.

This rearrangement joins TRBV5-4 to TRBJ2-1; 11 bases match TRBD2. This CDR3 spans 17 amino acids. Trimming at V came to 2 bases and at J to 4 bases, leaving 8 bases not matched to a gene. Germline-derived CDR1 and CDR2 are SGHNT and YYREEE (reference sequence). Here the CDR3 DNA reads TGTGCCAGCAGCTTTAATAGCGGGGGGGCCTTGTACAATGAGCAGTTCTTC. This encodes CASSFNSGGALYNEQFF.

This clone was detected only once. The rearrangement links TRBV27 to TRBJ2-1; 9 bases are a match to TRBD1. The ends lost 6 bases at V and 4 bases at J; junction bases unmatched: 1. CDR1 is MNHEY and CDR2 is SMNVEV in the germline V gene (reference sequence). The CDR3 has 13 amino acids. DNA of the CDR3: TGTGCCAGCAGGGGACAGGGATACAATGAGCAGTTCTTC. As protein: CASRGQGYNEQFF.

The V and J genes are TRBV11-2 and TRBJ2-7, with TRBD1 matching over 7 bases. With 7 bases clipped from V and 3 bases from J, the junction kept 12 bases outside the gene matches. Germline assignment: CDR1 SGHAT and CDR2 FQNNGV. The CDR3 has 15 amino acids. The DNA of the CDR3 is TGTGCCAGCACCAAGAACCGGGGACAGAGCTACGAGCAGTACTTC. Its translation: CASTKNRGQSYEQYF.

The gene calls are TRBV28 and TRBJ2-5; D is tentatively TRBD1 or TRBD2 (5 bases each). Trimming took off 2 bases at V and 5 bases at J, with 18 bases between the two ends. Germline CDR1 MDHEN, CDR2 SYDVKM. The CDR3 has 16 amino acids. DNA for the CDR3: TGTGCCAGCAGTTTAAGGGTACAGGCCGTAGCGGAGACCCAGTACTTC. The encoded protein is CASSLRVQAVAETQYF.